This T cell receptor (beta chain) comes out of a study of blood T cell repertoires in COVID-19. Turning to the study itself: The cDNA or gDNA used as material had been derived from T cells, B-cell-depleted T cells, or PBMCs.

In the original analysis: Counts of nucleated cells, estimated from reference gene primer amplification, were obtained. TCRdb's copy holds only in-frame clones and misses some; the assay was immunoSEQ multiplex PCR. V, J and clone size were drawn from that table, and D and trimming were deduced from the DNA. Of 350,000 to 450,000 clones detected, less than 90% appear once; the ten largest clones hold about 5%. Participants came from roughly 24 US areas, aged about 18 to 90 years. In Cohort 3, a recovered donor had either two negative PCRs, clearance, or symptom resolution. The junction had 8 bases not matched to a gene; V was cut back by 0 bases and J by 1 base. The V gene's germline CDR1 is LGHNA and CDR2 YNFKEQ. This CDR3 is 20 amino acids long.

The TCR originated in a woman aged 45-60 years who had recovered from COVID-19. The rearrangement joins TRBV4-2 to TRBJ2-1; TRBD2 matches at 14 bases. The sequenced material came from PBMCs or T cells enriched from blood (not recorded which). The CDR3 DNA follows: TGTGCCAGCAGCCAAGATCTTGGGACTAGCGGGAGTTCATCCTACAATGAGCAGTTCTTC. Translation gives CASSQDLGTSGSSSYNEQFF.